Shown below are 13 T cell receptor beta chains from a single sample sequenced in a study of PD-L1 blockade in urothelial cancer. Profiled with immunoSEQ multiplex PCR; TCRdb holds only in-frame clones, not every one. The sample holds around 30,000 clones; around 85% are singletons and the top ten take approximately 2%. The starting material was PBMCs, obtained around atezolizumab (anti-PD-L1) treatment. These receptors came from a man aged 45-65 years with urothelial cancer.

The CDR3: CASSYGGGLRGYTF. The CDR3 nucleotides read TGTGCCAGCAGTTACGGGGGGGGGCTGCGGGGCTACACCTTC. V gene TRBV6-5 combines with J gene TRBJ1-2; D is possibly TRBD1 (6 bases). The CDR3 length is 14 residues. Trimming stripped 2 bases from V and 8 bases from J, with 15 bases between. Germline CDR1 MNHEY, CDR2 SVGAGI.

This chain connects TRBV14 to TRBJ1-2; 9 nucleotides align to TRBD1. The ends lost 1 base at V and 5 bases at J; junction bases unmatched: 5. Germline CDR1 and CDR2: SGHDN and FVKESK. CDR3 size: 15 residues. CDR3 residues: CASSQGGTGSYGYTF. The CDR3 nucleotides are TGTGCCAGCAGCCAAGGAGGGACAGGGTCATATGGCTACACCTTC.

In its sample, this clone was seen a few times. This chain uses TRBV18 with TRBJ1-1; D unclear. Germline-derived CDR1 and CDR2 are KGHSH and LQKENI. This CDR3 is 14 amino acids long. Trimming cost V 2 bases and J 0 bases, with 7 bases left between them. The CDR3 spells CASSPGRLNTEAFF. In DNA form, the CDR3 reads TGTGCCAGCTCACCAGGCAGATTGAACACTGAAGCTTTCTTT.

On this clone itself: A much bigger clone sits one base away, suggesting this may be a read error. The chain links TRBV7-9 to TRBJ1-1; no clear D gene. Trimming removed 1 base at V and 0 bases at J, with 3 bases between. CDR1 and CDR2 (germline): SEHNR, FQNEAQ (reference sequence). CDR3 length: 13 amino acids. CDR3 nucleotides: TGTGCCAGCAGCTTAGTTATGAACACTGAAGCTTTCTTT. Encoded protein: CASSLVMNTEAFF.

The V call is TRBV19, the J call TRBJ1-6; 10 nucleotides line up with TRBD1. The CDR3 has 18 residues. Trimming removed 6 bases from V and 3 bases from J; junction bases left unmatched: 11. Germline V gene data show CDR1 as LNHDA and CDR2 as SQIVND (reference sequence). This CDR3 reads CASRPLTDRGFYNSPLHF. The CDR3 DNA is TGTGCCAGTAGGCCCCTGACGGACAGGGGGTTCTATAATTCACCCCTCCACTTT. The full variable domain, completed using reference TRBV19 and TRBJ1-6, is DGGITQSPKYLFRKEGQNVTLSCEQNLNHDAMYWYRQDPGQGLRLIYYSQIVNDFQKGDIAEGYSVSREKKESFPLTVTSAQKNPTAFYLCASRPLTDRGFYNSPLHFGNGTRLTVT.

This clone was observed a single time. This chain connects TRBV27 to TRBJ1-6; 8 positions match TRBD1. Germline trimming cut 5 bases from V and 9 bases from J; bases unmatched to any gene: 12. CDR3 length: 16 residues. Per the germline V gene, CDR1 is MNHEY and CDR2 is SMNVEV (reference sequence). CDR3 nucleotide sequence: TGTGCCAGCAGTAGTCTGACAGGGGTAGATCGTTCACCCCTCCACTTT. It yields the protein CASSSLTGVDRSPLHF.

The chain's CDR3 is CASSSPGLARDTQYF. DNA for the CDR3: TGTGCCAGCAGTTCACCGGGACTAGCGCGAGATACGCAGTATTTT. This chain uses TRBV6-5 with TRBJ2-3, with 10 bases aligning to TRBD2. This CDR3 is built from 15 residues. Germline-derived CDR1 and CDR2 are MNHEY and SVGAGI. V lost 4 bases to trimming and J lost 5 bases; unmatched junction nucleotides: 6.

The rearrangement joins TRBV7-9 to TRBJ1-3; 9 positions agree with TRBD1. Germline V gene data show CDR1 as SEHNR and CDR2 as FQNEAQ (reference sequence). This CDR3 region has 16 residues. V lost 2 bases and J lost 4; bases outside the gene matches: 6. CDR3 DNA: TGTGCCAGCAGCTTACCCTCGGGACAGGGAGGAAACACCATATATTTT. Its protein product is CASSLPSGQGGNTIYF.

The genes are TRBV5-1 and TRBJ2-1, with TRBD2 identical over 11 bases. This CDR3 has 17 residues. The germline V gene has CDR1 SGHRS and CDR2 YFSETQ. The V and J ends lost 1 base and 4 bases, in that order; junction bases with no gene match: 7. The CDR3 reads CASSLIPTSGAYNEQFF. The CDR3 DNA reads as TGCGCCAGCAGCTTGATCCCGACTAGCGGGGCTTACAATGAGCAGTTCTTC.

The chain joins TRBV19 to TRBJ1-3, with 9 positions matching TRBD1. Per the germline V gene, CDR1 is LNHDA and CDR2 is SQIVND (reference sequence). CDR3 length equals 15 residues. Trimming at V came to 7 bases and at J to 3 bases, leaving 7 bases not matched to a gene. DNA for the CDR3: TGTGCCAGTAACCCCGACAGGGGGTTTGGAAACACCATATATTTT. It encodes CASNPDRGFGNTIYF.

This chain connects TRBV18 to TRBJ2-7, with a weak D call TRBD2 (7 bases). The ends were cut back, 3 bases at V and 1 base at J, with 13 bases in the middle. Germline loops: CDR1 KGHSH, CDR2 LQKENI. CDR3 length: 15 amino acids. CDR3 region: CASSPGGGSSYEQYF. The CDR3 DNA reads as TGTGCCAGCTCACCGGGGGGCGGGAGTTCCTACGAGCAGTACTTC.

The gene calls are TRBV10-1 and TRBJ1-6; D gene unclear. Germline lookup yields CDR1 WNHNN and CDR2 SYGVQD (reference sequence). The CDR3 is 13 amino acids. V lost 2 bases, J lost 4 bases, and 3 bases lay in between. The CDR3 reads CASSEEYNSPLHF. Here the CDR3 DNA reads TGCGCCAGCAGTGAGGAGTATAATTCACCCCTCCACTTT.

This clone was observed once. The chain joins TRBV18 to TRBJ2-2; D ambiguous. V was trimmed by 3 bases and J by 4 bases, leaving 9 bases between them. The CDR3 is 14 residues long. Germline V gives CDR1 KGHSH, CDR2 LQKENI. The CDR3: CASSPPSRTGELFF. CDR3 sequence (DNA): TGTGCCAGCTCACCCCCCAGTCGCACCGGGGAGCTGTTTTTT.